This TCR beta chain was obtained from a study of blood T cell repertoires in COVID-19. Study-level background: Sites across the United States, Italy and Spain contributed samples from acute and convalescent COVID-19. The cDNA or gDNA used as material had been derived from T cells, B-cell-depleted T cells, or PBMCs.

The Seattle patients, enrolled during active infection, were followed longitudinally. Methods used by the authors: How many nucleated cells were present was estimated from reference gene primer amplification. TCRdb keeps only in-frame clones here, not all; method: immunoSEQ multiplex PCR. D and trimming were read from the DNA, whereas the V and J calls and clone size are those reported in that table. Of hundreds of thousands of clones listed, around 88% are singletons. The CDR3 has 13 residues. V lost 5 bases to trimming and J lost 4 bases; unmatched junction nucleotides: 2. Germline lookup yields CDR1 KGHDR and CDR2 SFDVKD.

Sequencing was performed on peripheral blood. The clonotype originates from a woman in her thirties with COVID-19, enrolled during active disease. The chain employs TRBV24-1 and TRBJ1-1; TRBD1 matches 8 bases. The DNA for the CDR3 is TGTGCCACCAGTGGCAGGGGGCGCACTGAAGCTTTCTTT. This translates into CATSGRGRTEAFF.